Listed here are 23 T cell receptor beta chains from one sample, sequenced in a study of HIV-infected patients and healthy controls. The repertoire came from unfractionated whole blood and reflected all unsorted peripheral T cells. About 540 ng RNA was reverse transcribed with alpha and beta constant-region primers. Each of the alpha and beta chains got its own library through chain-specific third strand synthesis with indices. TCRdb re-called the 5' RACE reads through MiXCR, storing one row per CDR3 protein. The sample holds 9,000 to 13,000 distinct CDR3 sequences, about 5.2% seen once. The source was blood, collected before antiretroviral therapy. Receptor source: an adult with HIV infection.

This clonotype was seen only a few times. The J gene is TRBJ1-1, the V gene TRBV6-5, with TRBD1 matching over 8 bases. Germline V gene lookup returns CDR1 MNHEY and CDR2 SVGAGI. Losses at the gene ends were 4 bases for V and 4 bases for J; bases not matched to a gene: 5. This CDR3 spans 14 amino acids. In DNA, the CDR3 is TGTGCCAGCAGTTTCGGACAGGGAAGCACTGAAGCTTTCTTT. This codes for CASSFGQGSTEAFF.

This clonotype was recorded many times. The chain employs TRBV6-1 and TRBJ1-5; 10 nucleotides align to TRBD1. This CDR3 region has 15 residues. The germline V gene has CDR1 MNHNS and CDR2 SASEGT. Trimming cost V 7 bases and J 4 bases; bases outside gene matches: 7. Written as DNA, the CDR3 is TGTGCCAGCAACAGACAGGGGGCGGCGAATCAGCCCCAGCATTTT. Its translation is CASNRQGAANQPQHF.

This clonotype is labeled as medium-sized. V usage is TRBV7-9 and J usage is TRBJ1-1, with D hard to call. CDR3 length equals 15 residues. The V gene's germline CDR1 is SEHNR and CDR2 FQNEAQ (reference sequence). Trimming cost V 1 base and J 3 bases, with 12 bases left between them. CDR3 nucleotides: TGTGCCAGCAGCTTAGTTCAGATACTACACACTGAAGCTTTCTTT. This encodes CASSLVQILHTEAFF.

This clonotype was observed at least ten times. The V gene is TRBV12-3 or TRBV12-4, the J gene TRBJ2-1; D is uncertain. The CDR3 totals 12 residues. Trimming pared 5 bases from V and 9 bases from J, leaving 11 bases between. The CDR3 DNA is TGTGCCAGCAGTCATAGTTATCTTGAGCAGTTCTTC. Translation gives CASSHSYLEQFF.

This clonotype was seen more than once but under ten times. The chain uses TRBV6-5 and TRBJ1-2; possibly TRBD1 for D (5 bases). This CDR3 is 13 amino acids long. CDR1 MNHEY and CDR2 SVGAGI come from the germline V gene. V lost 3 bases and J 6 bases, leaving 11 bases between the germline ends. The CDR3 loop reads CASSYGGTDGYTF. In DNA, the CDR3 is TGTGCCAGCAGTTATGGAGGGACGGATGGCTACACCTTC.

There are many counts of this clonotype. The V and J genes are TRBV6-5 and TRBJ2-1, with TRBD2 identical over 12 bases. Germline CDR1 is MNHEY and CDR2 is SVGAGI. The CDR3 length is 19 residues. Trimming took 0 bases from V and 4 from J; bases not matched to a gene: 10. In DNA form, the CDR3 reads TGTGCCAGCAGTTACTCGCCCCCCCTAGCGGGGGGGCTGTACAATGAGCAGTTCTTC. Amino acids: CASSYSPPLAGGLYNEQFF.

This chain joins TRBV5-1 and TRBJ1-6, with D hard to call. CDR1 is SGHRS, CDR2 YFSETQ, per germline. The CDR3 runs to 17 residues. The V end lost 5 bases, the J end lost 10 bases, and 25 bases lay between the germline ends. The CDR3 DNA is TGCGCCAGCAGACCGAAAATTGTAGGAGAAGAGGAGTCACCCCTCCACTTT. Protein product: CASRPKIVGEEESPLHF.

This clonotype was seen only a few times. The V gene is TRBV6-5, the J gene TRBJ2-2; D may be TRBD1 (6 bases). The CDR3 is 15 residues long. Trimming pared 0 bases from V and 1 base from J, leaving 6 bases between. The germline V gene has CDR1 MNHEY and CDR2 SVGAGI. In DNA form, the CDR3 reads TGTGCCAGCAGTTACTCGACAGGGAACACCGGGGAGCTGTTTTTT. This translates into CASSYSTGNTGELFF.

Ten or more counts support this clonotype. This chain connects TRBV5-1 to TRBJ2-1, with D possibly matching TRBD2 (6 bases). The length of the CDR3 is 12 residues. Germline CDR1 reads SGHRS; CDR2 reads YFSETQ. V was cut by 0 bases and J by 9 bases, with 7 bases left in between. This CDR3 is CASSLAGVEQFF. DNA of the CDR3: TGCGCCAGCAGCTTGGCGGGGGTTGAGCAGTTCTTC. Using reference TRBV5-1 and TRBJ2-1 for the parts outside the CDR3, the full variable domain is KAGVTQTPRYLIKTRGQQVTLSCSPISGHRSVSWYQQTPGQGLQFLFEYFSETQRNKGNFPGRFSGRQFSNSRSEMNVSTLELGDSALYLCASSLAGVEQFFGPGTRLTVL.

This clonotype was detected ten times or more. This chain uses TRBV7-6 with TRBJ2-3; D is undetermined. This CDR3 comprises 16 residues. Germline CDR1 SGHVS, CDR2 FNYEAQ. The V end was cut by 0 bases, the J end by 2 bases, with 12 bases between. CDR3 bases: TGTGCCAGCAGCTTAGCCCCGTGGCAGGACACAGATACGCAGTATTTT. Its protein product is CASSLAPWQDTDTQYF.

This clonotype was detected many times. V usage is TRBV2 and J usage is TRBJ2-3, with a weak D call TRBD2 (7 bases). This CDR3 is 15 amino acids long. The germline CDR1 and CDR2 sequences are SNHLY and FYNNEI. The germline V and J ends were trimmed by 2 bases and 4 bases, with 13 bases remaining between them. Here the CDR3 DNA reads TGTGCCAGCAGTGAAAACGGGGGGCCGCCAGATACGCAGTATTTT. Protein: CASSENGGPPDTQYF.

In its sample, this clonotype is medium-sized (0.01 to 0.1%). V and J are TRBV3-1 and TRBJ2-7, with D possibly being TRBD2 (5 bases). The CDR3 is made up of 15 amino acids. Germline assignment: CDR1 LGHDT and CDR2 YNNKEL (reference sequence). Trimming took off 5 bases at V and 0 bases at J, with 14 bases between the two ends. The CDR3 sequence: CASSLRALSSYEQYF. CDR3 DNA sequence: TGTGCCAGCAGCTTGAGGGCCTTGAGCTCCTACGAGCAGTACTTC.

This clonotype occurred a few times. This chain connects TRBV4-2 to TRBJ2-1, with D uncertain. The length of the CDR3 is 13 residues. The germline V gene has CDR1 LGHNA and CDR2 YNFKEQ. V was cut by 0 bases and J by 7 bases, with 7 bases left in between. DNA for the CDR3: TGTGCCAGCAGCCAAGATTGGCGGAATGAGCAGTTCTTC. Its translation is CASSQDWRNEQFF.

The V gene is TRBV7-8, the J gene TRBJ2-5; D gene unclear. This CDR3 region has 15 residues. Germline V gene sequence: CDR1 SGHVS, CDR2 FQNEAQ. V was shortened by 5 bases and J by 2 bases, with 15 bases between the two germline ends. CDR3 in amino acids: CASSPLDGVQETQYF. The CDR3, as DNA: TGTGCCAGCAGCCCCCTTGATGGTGTACAAGAGACCCAGTACTTC.

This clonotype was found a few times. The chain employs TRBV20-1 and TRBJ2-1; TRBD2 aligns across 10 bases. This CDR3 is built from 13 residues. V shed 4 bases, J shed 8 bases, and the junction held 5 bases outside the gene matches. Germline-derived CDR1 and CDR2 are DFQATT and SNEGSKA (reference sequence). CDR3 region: CSAIPLAGYEQFF. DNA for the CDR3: TGCAGTGCTATTCCACTAGCGGGGTATGAGCAGTTCTTC.

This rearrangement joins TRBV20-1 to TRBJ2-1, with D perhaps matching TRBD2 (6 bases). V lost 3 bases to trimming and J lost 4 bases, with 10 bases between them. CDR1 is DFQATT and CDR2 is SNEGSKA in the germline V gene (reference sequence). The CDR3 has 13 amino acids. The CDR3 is CSARGGLYNEQFF. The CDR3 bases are TGCAGTGCTAGGGGGGGACTTTACAATGAGCAGTTCTTC.

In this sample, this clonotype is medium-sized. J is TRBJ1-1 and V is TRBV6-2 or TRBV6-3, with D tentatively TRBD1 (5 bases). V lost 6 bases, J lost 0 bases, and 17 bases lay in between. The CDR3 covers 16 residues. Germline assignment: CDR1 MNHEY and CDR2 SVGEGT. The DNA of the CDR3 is TGTGCCAGCAGCGGGGGTACCGAAACTGTGAACACTGAAGCTTTCTTT. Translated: CASSGGTETVNTEAFF.

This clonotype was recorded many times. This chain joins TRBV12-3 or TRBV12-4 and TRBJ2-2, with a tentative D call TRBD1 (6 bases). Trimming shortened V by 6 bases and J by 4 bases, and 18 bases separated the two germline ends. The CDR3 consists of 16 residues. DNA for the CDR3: TGTGCCAGCAGCTTAACGGGTGGACAGCTCACCGGGGAGCTGTTTTTT. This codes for CASSLTGGQLTGELFF.

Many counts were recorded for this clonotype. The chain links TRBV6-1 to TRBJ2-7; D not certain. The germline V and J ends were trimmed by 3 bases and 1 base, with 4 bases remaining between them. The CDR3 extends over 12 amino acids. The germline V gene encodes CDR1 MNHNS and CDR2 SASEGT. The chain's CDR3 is CASSDNSYEQYF. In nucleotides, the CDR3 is TGTGCCAGCAGTGACAATTCCTACGAGCAGTACTTC.

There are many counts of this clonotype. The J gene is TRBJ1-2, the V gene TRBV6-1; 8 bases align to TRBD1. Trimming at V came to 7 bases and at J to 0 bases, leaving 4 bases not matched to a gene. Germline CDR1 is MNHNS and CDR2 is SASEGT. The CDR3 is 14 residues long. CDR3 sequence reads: CASNLQGANYGYTF. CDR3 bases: TGTGCCAGCAATTTACAGGGGGCTAACTATGGCTACACCTTC.

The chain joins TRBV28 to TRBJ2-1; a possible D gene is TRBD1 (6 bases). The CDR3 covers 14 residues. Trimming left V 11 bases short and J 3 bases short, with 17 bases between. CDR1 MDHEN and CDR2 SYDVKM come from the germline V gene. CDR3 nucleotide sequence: TGTGCCGCCGGGGCAGGGGCCGACTACAATGAGCAGTTCTTC. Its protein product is CAAGAGADYNEQFF. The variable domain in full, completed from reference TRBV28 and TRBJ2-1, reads DVKVTQSSRYLVKRTGEKVFLECVQDMDHENMFWYRQDPGLGLRLIYFSYDVKMKEKGDIPEGYSVSREKKERFSLILESASTNQTSMYLCAAGAGADYNEQFFGPGTRLTVL.

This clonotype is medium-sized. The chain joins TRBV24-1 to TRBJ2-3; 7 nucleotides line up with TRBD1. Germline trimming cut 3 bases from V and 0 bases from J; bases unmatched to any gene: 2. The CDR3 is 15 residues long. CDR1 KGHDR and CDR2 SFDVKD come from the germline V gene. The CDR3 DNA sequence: TGTGCCACCAGTGATAGGGGGCCCAGCACAGATACGCAGTATTTT. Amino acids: CATSDRGPSTDTQYF.

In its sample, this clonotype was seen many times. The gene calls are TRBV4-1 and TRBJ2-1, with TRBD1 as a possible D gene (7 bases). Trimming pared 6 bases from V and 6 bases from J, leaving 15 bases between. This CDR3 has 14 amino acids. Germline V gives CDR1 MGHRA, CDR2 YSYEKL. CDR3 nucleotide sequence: TGCGCCAGCAGGGGGGCAGGGGGGTCCAATGAGCAGTTCTTC. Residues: CASRGAGGSNEQFF.